The 10 T cell receptor beta chains listed next were all sequenced from one sample in a study of blood T cell repertoires in COVID-19. Data came from immunoSEQ multiplex PCR; TCRdb stores just in-frame clones and leaves some out. The sample yields roughly 280,000 clones, around 87% seen once. The sample was peripheral blood. The receptor set was obtained from a young man with active or convalescent COVID-19.

Comments on this clone: This CDR3 is missing its conserved last phenylalanine or tryptophan, likely due to a read error. The gene calls are TRBV15 and TRBJ1-1; 9 positions match TRBD1. Trimming cost V 5 bases and J 3 bases; bases outside gene matches: 4. The V gene's germline CDR1 is LNHNV and CDR2 YYDKDF (reference sequence). This CDR3 has 14 residues. DNA for the CDR3: TGTGCCACCAGCGGCACAGGGGGCTACACTGAAGCTTTCCTT. Amino acids: CATSGTGGYTEAFL.

V and J are TRBV2 and TRBJ2-1; 9 bases align to TRBD2. The germline V gene encodes CDR1 SNHLY and CDR2 FYNNEI. The V and J ends lost 4 bases and 8 bases, in that order; junction bases with no gene match: 12. The CDR3 sequence is 16 residues long. The CDR3 sequence: CASSGDSGSRFYEQFF. CDR3 DNA: TGTGCCAGCAGTGGGGATAGCGGGAGCCGTTTCTATGAGCAGTTCTTC.

This chain links TRBV2 with TRBJ2-3; D call uncertain. Germline V gene data show CDR1 as SNHLY and CDR2 as FYNNEI. The V end was cut by 8 bases, the J end by 8 bases, with 8 bases between. The CDR3 has 10 amino acids. The CDR3 nucleotides read TGTGCCAGCGACTCTGCTACGCAGTATTTT. It codes for CASDSATQYF.

V and J are TRBV14 and TRBJ1-6; a weak D match, TRBD1 (5 bases). CDR3 size: 16 residues. Germline CDR1 is SGHDN and CDR2 is FVKESK. The V end lost 0 bases, the J end lost 7 bases, and 13 bases lay between the germline ends. CDR3 nucleotide sequence: TGTGCCAGCAGCCAAGATTGGAACCCAGGGAATTCACCCCTCCACTTT. Protein product: CASSQDWNPGNSPLHF.

This clone was seen a few times. The V gene is TRBV11-1, the J gene TRBJ2-7, with D unclear. Germline V CDR1 and CDR2: SGHAT, FQDESV (reference sequence). The CDR3 has 14 residues. The germline V and J ends were trimmed by 3 bases and 7 bases, with 16 bases remaining between them. The CDR3 DNA follows: TGTGCCAGCAGCTTCGGTCTATTTGCAAATGAGCAGTACTTC. Translating gives CASSFGLFANEQYF.

The J gene is TRBJ1-2, the V gene TRBV6-6; 7 nucleotides agree with TRBD1. The CDR3 has 15 residues. J was trimmed by 3 bases and V by 5 bases; bases with no gene match: 9. CDR1 and CDR2 (germline): MNHNY, SVGAGI (reference sequence). CDR3 sequence reads: CASSPPGTDYYGYTF. CDR3 coding DNA: TGTGCCAGCAGTCCTCCCGGGACAGACTACTATGGCTACACCTTC.

The rearrangement links TRBV6-6 to TRBJ1-2, with D possibly being TRBD1 (6 bases). The CDR3 spans 15 residues. Germline V lookup: CDR1 MNHNY, CDR2 SVGAGI (reference sequence). Trimming shortened V by 0 bases and J by 4 bases, and 12 bases separated the two germline ends. In nucleotides, the CDR3 is TGTGCCAGCAGTTACTCCAACAGGGTCGGCTATGGCTACACCTTC. Translated, it gives CASSYSNRVGYGYTF.

This sequence joins TRBV18 and TRBJ2-5; 9 bases match TRBD1. Germline-derived CDR1 and CDR2 are KGHSH and LQKENI. Trimming removed 3 bases from V and 4 bases from J; junction bases left unmatched: 12. The CDR3 loop spans 17 amino acids. CDR3 loop: CASSPIVRDRDGETQYF. The CDR3 region has the DNA TGTGCCAGCTCACCTATCGTTCGGGACAGGGATGGAGAGACCCAGTACTTC.

The gene calls are TRBV30 and TRBJ2-7, with a tentative D call TRBD2 (5 bases). The germline V and J ends were trimmed by 5 bases and 2 bases, with 13 bases remaining between them. The germline V gene has CDR1 GTSNPN and CDR2 SVGIG (reference sequence). The CDR3 is 13 residues long. The CDR3 protein is CAWSIERAYEQYF. CDR3 nucleotides: TGTGCCTGGTCGATAGAGAGGGCCTACGAGCAGTACTTC.

Concerning this clone itself: The same CDR3 arises from other DNA sequences in this sample as well. The V and J genes are TRBV11-3 and TRBJ1-2, with D possibly TRBD1 on 5 matching bases. This CDR3 is 13 amino acids long. The V end was cut by 0 bases, the J end by 8 bases, with 10 bases between. CDR1 is SGHNT, CDR2 YENEEA, per germline. CDR3 sequence (DNA): TGTGCCAGCAGCTTAGAAGGGCGGGGGGGCTACACCTTC. The encoded protein is CASSLEGRGGYTF.